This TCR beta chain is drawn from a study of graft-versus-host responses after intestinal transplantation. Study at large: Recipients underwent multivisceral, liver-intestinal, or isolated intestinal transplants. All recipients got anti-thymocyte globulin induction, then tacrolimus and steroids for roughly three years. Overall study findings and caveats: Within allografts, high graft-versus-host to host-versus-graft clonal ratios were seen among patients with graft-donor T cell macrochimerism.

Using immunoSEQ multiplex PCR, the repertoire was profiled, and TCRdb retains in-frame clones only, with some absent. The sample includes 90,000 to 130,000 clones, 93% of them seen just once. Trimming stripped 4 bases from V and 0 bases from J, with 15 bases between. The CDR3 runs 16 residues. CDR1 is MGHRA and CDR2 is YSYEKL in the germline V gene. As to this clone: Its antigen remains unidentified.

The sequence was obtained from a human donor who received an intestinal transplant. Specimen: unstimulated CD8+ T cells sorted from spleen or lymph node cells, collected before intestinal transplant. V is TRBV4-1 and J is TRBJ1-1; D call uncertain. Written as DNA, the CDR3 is TGCGCCAGCAGCCGGTCGTACAGATACATGAACACTGAAGCTTTCTTT. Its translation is CASSRSYRYMNTEAFF.